This T cell receptor (beta chain) was captured in a study of T cell responses to AZD1222 COVID-19 vaccine. Study-wide results and limits: Vaccine-related CD4 TCRs covered spike, predominating at 160-218 and 743-854.

Details on this clone: The antigen remains unidentified.

The germline V gene has CDR1 SGHRS and CDR2 YFSETQ. This CDR3 contains 15 residues. The V end lost 3 bases, the J end lost 4 bases, and 14 bases lay between the germline ends. Some clones are missing from TCRdb's copy, which holds only in-frame ones; the method was immunoSEQ multiplex PCR. The data contain roughly 96,000 clones, 75% to 90% of them seen just once; the ten biggest clones take up roughly 26%. The rearrangement links TRBV5-1 to TRBJ1-3, with D possibly being TRBD1 (6 bases). This receptor was obtained from an adult in good health. The sample in question was peripheral blood, obtained on day 0 of AZD1222 vaccination. CDR3 in amino acids: CASSSSGTSGNTIYF. The CDR3 DNA sequence: TGCGCCAGCAGCTCCTCCGGGACAAGCGGAAACACCATATATTTT.